The rows below give T cell receptor beta chains drawn from one sample of a study of vaccination and CD4 T cells after COVID-19. TCRdb re-derived calls from the PCR reads in MiXCR, one entry per CDR3 protein. The sample lists about 15,000 distinct CDR3 sequences, 69% occurring once. The specimen was CD4+ T cells from blood, collected after SARS-CoV-2 vaccination. These receptor sequences come from a human donor who had recovered from COVID-19. Both conserved end residues are part of each CDR3.

j_call | v_call | cdr3_length | cdr3_aa
TRBJ1-6 | TRBV28 | 15 | CASSITGSFNSPLHF
TRBJ1-5 | TRBV7-8 | 16 | CASSATRTGINQPQHF
TRBJ1-2 | TRBV5-1 | 15 | CASSLAGAAGYGYTF
TRBJ2-2 | TRBV28 | 13 | CASSLIAPGELFF
TRBJ2-3 | TRBV7-3 | 16 | CASSKDRLAGADTQYF
TRBJ2-1 | TRBV20-1 | 14 | CSARGGKTHNEQFF
TRBJ2-2 | TRBV7-3 | 13 | CASSLPNTGELFF
TRBJ1-1 | TRBV7-2 | 17 | CASSLSRAGYRRTEAFF
TRBJ1-5 | TRBV7-2 | 13 | CASSPVRYQPQHF
TRBJ2-5 | TRBV19 | 13 | CASSIGRSETQYF
TRBJ1-6 | TRBV6-1 | 14 | CASNTAGNNSPLHF
TRBJ2-5 | TRBV6-2/TRBV6-3 | 16 | CASSKTRHARGETQYF
TRBJ2-1 | TRBV20-1 | 12 | CSARGDYNEQFF
TRBJ1-4 | TRBV7-9 | 12 | CASSLGEQKLFF
TRBJ2-7 | TRBV11-2 | 12 | CASRGSSYEQYF
TRBJ2-3 | TRBV5-1 | 17 | CASSLAGGATFTDTQYF
TRBJ2-7 | TRBV10-1 | 14 | CASSVGGSSYEQYF
TRBJ1-2 | TRBV6-5 | 13 | CASSSEGEYGYTF
TRBJ2-3 | TRBV11-3 | 16 | CASSLGLGAHADTQYF
TRBJ1-2 | TRBV5-1 | 14 | CASSTGDRDYGYTF
TRBJ1-5 | TRBV6-1 | 15 | CASRGQTHSNQPQHF
TRBJ2-1 | TRBV5-1 | 15 | CASSLAGTSGNEQFF
TRBJ1-5 | TRBV10-3 | 13 | CAISGESNQPQHF
TRBJ1-5 | TRBV20-1 | 12 | CSASRGTQPQHF
TRBJ2-3 | TRBV27 | 15 | CASSLEWESTDTQYF